This T cell receptor (beta chain) was recorded in a study of blood T cell repertoires in COVID-19. Clones were sequenced by immunoSEQ multiplex PCR, and TCRdb holds only the in-frame ones, with some missing. The sample carries about 45,000 clones, 75% to 85% recorded once. CDR1 MRHNA and CDR2 SNTAGT come from the germline V gene. V was pared by 2 bases and J by 3 bases, with 0 bases of the junction left unmatched. CDR3 size: 14 residues. The specimen sequenced was peripheral blood. This TCR derives from a man at least 80 years old in a cohort sampled during active COVID-19. This chain connects TRBV6-4 to TRBJ2-3; 9 nucleotides line up with TRBD1. The CDR3 here is CASSDGTGTDTQYF. CDR3 sequence (DNA): TGTGCCAGCAGTGACGGGACAGGGACAGATACGCAGTATTTT.